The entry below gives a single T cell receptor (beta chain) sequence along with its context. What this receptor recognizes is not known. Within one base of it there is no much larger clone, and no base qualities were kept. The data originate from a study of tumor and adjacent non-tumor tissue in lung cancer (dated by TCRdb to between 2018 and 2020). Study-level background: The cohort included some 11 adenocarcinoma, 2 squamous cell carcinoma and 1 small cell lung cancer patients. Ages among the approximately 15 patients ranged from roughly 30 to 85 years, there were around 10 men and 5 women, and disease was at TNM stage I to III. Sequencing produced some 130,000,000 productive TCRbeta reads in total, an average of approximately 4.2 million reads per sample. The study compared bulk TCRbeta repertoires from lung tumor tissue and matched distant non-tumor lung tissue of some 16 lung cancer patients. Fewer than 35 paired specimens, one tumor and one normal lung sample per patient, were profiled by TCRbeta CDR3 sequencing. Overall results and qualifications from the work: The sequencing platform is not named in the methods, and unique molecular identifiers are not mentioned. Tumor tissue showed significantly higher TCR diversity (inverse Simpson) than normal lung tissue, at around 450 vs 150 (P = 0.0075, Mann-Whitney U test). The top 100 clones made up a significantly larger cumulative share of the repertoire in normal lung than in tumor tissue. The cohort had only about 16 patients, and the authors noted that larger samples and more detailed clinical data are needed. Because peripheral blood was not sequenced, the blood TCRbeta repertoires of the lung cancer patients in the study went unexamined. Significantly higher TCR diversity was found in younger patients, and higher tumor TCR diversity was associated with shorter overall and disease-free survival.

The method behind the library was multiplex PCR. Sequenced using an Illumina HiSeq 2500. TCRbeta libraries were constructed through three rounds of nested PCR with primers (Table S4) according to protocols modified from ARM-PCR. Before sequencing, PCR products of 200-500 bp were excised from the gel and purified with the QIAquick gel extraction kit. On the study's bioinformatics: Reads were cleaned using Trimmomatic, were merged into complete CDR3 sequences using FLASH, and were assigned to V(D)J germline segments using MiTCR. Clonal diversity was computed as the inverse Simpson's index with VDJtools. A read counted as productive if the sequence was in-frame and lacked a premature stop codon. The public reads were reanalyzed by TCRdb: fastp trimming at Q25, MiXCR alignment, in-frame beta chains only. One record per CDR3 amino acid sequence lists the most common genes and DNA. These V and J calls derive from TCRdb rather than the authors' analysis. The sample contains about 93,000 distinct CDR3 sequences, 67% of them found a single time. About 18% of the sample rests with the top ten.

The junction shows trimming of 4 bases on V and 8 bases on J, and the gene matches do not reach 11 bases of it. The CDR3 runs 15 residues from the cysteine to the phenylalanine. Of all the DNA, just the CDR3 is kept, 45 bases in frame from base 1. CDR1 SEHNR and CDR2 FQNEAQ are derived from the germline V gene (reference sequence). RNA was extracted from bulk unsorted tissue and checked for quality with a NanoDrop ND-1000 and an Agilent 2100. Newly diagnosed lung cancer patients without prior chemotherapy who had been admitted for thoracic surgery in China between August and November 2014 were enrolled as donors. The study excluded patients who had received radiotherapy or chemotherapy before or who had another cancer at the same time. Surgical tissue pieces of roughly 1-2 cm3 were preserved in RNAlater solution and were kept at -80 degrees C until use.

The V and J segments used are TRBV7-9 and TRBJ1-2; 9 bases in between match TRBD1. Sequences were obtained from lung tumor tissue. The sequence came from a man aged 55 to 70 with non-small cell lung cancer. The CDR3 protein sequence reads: CASSSGTGTNKGYTF. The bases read TGTGCCAGCAGCTCAGGGACAGGGACGAATAAAGGCTACACCTTC.